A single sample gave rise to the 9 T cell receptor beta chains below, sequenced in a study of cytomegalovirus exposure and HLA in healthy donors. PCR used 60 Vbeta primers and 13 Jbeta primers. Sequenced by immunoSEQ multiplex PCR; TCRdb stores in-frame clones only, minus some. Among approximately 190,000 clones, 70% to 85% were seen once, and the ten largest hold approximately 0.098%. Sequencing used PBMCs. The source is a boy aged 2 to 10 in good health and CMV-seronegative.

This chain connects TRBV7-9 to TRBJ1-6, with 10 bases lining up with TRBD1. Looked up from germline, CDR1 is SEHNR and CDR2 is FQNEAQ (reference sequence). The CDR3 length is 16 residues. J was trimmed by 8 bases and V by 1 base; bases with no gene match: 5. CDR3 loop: CASSLGVGTGDSPLHF. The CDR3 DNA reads TGTGCCAGCAGCTTAGGCGTCGGGACAGGGGATTCACCCCTCCACTTT.

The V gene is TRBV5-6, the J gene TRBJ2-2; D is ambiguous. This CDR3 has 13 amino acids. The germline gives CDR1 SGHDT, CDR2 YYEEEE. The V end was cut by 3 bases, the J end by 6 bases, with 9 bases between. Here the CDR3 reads CASSWSVAGELFF. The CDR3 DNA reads TGTGCCAGCAGCTGGAGCGTAGCCGGGGAGCTGTTTTTT.

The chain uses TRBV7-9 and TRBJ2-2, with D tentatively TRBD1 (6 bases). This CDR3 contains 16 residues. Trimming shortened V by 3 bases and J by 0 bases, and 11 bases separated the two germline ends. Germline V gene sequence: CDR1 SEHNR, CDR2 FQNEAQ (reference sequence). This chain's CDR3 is CASSFGQSSNTGELFF. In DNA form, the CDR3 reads TGTGCCAGCAGCTTTGGACAGAGTTCGAACACCGGGGAGCTGTTTTTT. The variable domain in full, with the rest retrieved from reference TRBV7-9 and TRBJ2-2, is DTGVSQNPRHKITKRGQNVTFRCDPISEHNRLYWYRQTLGQGPEFLTYFQNEAQLEKSRLLSDRFSAERPKGSFSTLEIQRTEQGDSAMYLCASSFGQSSNTGELFFGEGSRLTVL.

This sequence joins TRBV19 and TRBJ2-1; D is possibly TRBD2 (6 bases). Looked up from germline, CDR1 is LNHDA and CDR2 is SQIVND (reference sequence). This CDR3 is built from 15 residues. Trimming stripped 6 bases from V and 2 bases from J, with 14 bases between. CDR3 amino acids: CASSYGWGAYNEQFF. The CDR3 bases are TGTGCCAGTAGCTACGGTTGGGGGGCCTACAATGAGCAGTTCTTC.

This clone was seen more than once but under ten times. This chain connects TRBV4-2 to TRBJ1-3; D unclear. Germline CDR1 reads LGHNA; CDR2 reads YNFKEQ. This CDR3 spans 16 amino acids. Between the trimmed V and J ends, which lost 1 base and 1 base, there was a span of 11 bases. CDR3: CASSQVLGMSGNTIYF. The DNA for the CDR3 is TGTGCCAGCAGCCAAGTACTAGGGATGTCTGGAAACACCATATATTTT.

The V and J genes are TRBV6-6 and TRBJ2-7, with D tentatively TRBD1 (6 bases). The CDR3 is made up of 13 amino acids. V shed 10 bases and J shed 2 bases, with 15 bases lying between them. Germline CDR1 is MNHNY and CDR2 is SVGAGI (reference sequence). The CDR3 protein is CATQRQVTYEQYF. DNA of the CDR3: TGTGCCACCCAGAGACAGGTGACCTACGAGCAGTACTTC.

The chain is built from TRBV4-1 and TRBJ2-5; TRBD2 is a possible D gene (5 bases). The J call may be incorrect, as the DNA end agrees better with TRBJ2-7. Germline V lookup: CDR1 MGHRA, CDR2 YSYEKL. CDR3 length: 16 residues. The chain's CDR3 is CASSQVAGLTSYEQYF. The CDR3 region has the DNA TGCGCCAGCAGCCAAGTAGCCGGACTCACGTCCTACGAGCAGTACTTC.

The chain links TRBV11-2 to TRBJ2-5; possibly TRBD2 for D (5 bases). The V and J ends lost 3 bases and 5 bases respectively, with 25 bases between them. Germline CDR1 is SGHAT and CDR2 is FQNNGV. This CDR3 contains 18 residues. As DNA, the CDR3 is TGTGCCAGCAGCTTCAGTATCTCCCAACCGGACTTTGTGGAGACCCAGTACTTC. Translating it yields CASSFSISQPDFVETQYF. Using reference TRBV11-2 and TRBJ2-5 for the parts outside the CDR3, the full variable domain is EAGVAQSPRYKIIEKRQSVAFWCNPISGHATLYWYQQILGQGPKLLIQFQNNGVVDDSQLPKDRFSAERLKGVDSTLKIQPAKLEDSAVYLCASSFSISQPDFVETQYFGPGTRLLVL.

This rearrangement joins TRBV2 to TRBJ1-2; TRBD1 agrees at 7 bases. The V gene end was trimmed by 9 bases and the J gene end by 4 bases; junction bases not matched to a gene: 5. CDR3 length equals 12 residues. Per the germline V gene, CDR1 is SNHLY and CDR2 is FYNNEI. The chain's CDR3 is CARFRDSYGYTF. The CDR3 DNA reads TGTGCCAGATTCCGGGACAGCTATGGCTACACCTTC.